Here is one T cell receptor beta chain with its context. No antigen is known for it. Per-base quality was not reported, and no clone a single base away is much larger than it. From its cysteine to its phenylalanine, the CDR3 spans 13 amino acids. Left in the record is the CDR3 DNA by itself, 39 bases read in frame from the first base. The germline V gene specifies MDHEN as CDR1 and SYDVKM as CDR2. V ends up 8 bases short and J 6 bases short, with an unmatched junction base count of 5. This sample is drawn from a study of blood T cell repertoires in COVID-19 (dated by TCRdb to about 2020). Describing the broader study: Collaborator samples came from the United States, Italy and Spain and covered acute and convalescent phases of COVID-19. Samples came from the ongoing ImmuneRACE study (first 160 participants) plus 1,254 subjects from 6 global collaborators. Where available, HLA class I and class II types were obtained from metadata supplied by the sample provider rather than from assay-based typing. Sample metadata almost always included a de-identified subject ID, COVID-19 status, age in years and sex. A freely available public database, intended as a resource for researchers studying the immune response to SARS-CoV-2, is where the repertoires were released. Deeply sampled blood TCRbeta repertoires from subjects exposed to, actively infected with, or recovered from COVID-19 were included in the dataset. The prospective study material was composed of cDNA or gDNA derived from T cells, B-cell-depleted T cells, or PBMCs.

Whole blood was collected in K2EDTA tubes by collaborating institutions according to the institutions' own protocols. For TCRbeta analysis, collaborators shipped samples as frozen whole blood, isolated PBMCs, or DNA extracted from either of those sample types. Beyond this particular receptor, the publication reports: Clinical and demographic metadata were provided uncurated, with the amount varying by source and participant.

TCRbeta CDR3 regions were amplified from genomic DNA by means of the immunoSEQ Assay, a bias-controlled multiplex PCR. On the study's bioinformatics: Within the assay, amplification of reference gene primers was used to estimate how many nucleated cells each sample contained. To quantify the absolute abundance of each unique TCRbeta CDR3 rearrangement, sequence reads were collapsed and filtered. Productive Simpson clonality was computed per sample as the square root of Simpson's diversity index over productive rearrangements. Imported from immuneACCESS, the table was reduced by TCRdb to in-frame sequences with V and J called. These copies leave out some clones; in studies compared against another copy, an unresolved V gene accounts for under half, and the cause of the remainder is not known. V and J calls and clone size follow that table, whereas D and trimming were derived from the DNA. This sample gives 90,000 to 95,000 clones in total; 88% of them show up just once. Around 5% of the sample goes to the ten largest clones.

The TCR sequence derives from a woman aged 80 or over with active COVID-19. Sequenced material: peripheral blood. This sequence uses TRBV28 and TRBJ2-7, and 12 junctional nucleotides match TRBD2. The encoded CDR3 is CASGLAGTCEQYF. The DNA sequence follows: TGTGCCAGCGGACTAGCGGGAACCTGCGAGCAGTACTTC. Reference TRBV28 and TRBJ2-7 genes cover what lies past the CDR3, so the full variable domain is DVKVTQSSRYLVKRTGEKVFLECVQDMDHENMFWYRQDPGLGLRLIYFSYDVKMKEKGDIPEGYSVSREKKERFSLILESASTNQTSMYLCASGLAGTCEQYFGPGTRLTVT.